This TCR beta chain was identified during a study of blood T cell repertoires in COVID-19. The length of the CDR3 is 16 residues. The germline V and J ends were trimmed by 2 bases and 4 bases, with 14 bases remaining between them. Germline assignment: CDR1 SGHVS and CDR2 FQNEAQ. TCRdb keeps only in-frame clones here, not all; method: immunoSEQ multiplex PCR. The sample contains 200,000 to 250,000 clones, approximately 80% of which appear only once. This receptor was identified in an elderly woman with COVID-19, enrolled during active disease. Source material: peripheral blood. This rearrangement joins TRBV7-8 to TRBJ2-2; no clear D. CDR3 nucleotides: TGTGCCAGCAGCTTAAACGGTCTAGTTGGCACCGGGGAGCTGTTTTTT. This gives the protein CASSLNGLVGTGELFF.